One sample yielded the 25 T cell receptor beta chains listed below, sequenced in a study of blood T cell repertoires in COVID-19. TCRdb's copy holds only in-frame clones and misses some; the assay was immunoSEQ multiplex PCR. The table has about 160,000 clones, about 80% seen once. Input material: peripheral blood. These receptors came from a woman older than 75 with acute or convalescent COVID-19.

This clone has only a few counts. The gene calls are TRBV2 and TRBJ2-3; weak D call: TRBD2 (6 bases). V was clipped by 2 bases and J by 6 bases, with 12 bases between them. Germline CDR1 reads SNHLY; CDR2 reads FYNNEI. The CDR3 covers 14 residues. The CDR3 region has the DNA TGTGCCAGCAGTGAATTGGAGGGGAGGGATACGCAGTATTTT. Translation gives CASSELEGRDTQYF.

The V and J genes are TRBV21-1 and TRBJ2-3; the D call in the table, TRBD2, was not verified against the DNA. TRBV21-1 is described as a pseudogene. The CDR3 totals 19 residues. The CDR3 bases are TGTGCCAGCAGCAAAACGTACTCCAAAAATTGCTTGGGCACAGATACGCAGTATTTT. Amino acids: CASSKTYSKNCLGTDTQYF.

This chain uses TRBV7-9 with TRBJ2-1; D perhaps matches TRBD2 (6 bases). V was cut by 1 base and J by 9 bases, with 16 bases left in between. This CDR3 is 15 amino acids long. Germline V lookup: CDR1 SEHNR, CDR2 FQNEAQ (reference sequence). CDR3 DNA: TGTGCCAGCAGCTTAGTAGGCGGCGGGAAGGGTGAGCAGTTCTTC. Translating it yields CASSLVGGGKGEQFF.

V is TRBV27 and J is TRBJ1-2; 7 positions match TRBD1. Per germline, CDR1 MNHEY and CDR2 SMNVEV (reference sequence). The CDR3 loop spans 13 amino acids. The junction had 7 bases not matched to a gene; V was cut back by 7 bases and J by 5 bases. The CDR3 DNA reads TGTGCCAGCAAACTAACAGGGGAGTATGGCTACACCTTC. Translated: CASKLTGEYGYTF.

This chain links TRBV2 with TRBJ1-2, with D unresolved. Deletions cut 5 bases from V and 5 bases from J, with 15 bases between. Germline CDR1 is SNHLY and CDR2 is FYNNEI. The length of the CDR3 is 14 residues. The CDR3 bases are TGTGCCAGCAGTTCGGTTGGGAGTGGTTATGGCTACACCTTC. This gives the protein CASSSVGSGYGYTF. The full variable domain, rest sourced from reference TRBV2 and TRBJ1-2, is EPEVTQTPSHQVTQMGQEVILRCVPISNHLYFYWYRQILGQKVEFLVSFYNNEISEKSEIFDDQFSVERPDGSNFTLKIRSTKLEDSAMYFCASSSVGSGYGYTFGSGTRLTVV.

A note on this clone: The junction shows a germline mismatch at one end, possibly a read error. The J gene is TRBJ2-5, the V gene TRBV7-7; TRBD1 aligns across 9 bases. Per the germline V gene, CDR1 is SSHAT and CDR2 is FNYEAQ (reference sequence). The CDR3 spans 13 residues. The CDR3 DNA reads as TGTGCTAGCAGCCTGGACAGGGGTGAGACCCAGTACTTC. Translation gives CASSLDRGETQYF.

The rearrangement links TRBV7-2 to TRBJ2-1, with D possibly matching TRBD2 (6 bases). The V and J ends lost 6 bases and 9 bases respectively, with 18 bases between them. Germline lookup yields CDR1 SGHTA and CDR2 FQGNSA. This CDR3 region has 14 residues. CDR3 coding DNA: TGTGCCAGCAGTTACAAGGGACTCCAGGGTGAGCAGTTCTTC. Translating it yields CASSYKGLQGEQFF.

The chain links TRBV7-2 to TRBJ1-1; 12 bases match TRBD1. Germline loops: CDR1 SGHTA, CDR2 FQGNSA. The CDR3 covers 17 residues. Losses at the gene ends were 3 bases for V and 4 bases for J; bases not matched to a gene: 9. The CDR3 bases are TGTGCCAGCAGCTTTGGGACAGGGGGCGTTGGGATCACTGAAGCTTTCTTT. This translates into CASSFGTGGVGITEAFF.

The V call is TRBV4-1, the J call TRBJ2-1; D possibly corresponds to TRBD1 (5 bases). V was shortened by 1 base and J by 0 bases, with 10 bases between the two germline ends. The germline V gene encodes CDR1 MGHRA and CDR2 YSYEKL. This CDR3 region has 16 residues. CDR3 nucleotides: TGCGCCAGCAGCCAAGTAACCAGGGACTCCTACAATGAGCAGTTCTTC. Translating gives CASSQVTRDSYNEQFF.

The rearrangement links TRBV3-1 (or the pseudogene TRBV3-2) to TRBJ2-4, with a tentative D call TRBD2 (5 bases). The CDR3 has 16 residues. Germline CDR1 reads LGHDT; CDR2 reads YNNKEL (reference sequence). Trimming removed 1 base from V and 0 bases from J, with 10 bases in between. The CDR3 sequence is CASSQGLTRAKNIQYF. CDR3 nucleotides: TGTGCCAGCAGCCAAGGTCTAACTAGAGCCAAAAACATTCAGTACTTC.

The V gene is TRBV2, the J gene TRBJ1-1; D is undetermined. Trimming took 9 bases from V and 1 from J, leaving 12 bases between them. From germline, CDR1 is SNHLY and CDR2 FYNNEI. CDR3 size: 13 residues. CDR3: CASGMEENTEAFF. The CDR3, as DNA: TGTGCCAGTGGGATGGAGGAGAACACTGAAGCTTTCTTT.

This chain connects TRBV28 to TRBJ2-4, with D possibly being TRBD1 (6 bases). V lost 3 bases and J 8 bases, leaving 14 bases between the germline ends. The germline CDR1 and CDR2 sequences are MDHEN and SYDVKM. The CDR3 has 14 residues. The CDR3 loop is CASSLQGSGYIQYF. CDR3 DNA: TGTGCCAGCAGTTTGCAGGGGAGCGGATACATTCAGTACTTC.

DNA for the CDR3: TGTGCCACCAGCATAGGGGTCCAATCATTCTACGAGCAGTACTTC. This translates into CATSIGVQSFYEQYF. The chain carries TRBV15 and TRBJ2-7, with D possibly being TRBD1 (5 bases). Per germline, CDR1 LNHNV and CDR2 YYDKDF (reference sequence). CDR3 size: 15 residues. V was trimmed by 4 bases and J by 3 bases, leaving 16 bases between them.

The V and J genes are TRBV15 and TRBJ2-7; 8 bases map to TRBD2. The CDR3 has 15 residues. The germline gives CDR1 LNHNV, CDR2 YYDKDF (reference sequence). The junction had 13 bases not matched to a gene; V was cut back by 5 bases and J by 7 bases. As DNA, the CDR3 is TGTGCCACCAGCCAGGAACGAGGACTAGCCAGGGAGCAGTACTTC. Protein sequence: CATSQERGLAREQYF.

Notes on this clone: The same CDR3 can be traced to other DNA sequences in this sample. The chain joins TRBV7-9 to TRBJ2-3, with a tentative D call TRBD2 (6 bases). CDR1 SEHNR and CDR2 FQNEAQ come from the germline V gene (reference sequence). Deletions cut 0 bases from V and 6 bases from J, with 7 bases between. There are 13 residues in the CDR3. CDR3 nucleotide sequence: TGTGCCAGCAGCTTAGCGGGGGGTGATACGCAGTATTTT. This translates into CASSLAGGDTQYF.

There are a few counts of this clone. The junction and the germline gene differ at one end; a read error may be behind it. The CDR3 reads CATSRDFSGSYEQYF. CDR3 in DNA: TGTGCCACCAGCCGAGACTTCTCGGGCTCCTACGAGCAGTACTTC. J is TRBJ2-7 and V is TRBV15; D ambiguous. Germline V gives CDR1 LNHNV, CDR2 YYDKDF (reference sequence). There are 15 residues in the CDR3.

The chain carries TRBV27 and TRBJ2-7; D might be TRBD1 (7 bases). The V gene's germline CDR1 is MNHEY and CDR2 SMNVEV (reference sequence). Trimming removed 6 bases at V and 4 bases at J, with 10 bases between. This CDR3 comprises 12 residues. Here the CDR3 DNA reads TGTGCCAGCAGGACAGGGAGGTACGAGCAGTACTTC. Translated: CASRTGRYEQYF.

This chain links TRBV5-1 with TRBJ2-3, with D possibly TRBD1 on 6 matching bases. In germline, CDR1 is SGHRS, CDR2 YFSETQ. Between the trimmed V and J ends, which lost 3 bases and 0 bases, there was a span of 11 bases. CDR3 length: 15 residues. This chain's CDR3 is CASSSQGSSTDTQYF. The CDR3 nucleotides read TGCGCCAGCAGCTCGCAGGGGAGTAGCACAGATACGCAGTATTTT.

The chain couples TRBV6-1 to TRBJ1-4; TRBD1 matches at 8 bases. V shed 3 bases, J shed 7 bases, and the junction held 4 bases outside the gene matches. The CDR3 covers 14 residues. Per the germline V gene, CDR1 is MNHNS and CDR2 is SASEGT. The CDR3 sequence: CASSDRGQSEKLFF. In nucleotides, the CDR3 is TGTGCCAGCAGTGACAGGGGGCAAAGTGAAAAACTGTTTTTT.

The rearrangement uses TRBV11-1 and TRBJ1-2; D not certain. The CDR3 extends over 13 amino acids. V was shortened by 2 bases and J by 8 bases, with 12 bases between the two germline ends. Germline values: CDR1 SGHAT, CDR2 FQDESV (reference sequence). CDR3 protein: CASSLSAGMGYTF. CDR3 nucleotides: TGTGCCAGCAGCTTAAGTGCAGGAATGGGCTACACCTTC.

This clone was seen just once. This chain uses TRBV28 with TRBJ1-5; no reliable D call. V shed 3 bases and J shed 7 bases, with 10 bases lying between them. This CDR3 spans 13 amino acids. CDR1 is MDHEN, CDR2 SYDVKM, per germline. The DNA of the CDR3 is TGTGCCAGCAGTTTCGGGAGGAGCCAGCCCCAGCATTTT. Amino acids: CASSFGRSQPQHF.

This chain's CDR3 is CATSDFHNYGYTF. The DNA of the CDR3 is TGTGCCACCAGTGATTTCCATAACTATGGCTACACCTTC. This chain links TRBV24-1 with TRBJ1-2, with D unresolved. Looked up from germline, CDR1 is KGHDR and CDR2 is SFDVKD. V gave up 1 base and J gave up 1 base, with 3 bases separating them. This CDR3 spans 13 amino acids.

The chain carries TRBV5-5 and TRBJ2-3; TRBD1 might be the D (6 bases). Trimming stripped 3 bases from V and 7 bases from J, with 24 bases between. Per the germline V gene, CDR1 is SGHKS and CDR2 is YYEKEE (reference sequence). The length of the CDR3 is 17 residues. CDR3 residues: CASSSPIRDMSQHTQYF. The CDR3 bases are TGTGCCAGCAGCTCCCCAATCCGGGACATGAGCCAGCATACGCAGTATTTT.

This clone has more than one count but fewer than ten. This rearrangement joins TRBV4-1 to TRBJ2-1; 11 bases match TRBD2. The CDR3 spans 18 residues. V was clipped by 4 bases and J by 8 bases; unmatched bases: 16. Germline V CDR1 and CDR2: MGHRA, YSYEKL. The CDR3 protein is CASSRRLLAGGGGDEQFF. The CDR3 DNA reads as TGCGCCAGCAGCCGACGTCTCCTAGCGGGAGGTGGCGGCGATGAGCAGTTCTTC.

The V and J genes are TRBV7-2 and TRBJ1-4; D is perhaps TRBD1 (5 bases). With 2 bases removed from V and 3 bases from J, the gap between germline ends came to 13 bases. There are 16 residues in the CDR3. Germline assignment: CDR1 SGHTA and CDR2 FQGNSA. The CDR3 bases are TGTGCCAGCAGCTTAATGGCGAGACAGCCTAATGAAAAACTGTTTTTT. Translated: CASSLMARQPNEKLFF.